This T cell receptor beta chain was obtained from a study of blood T cell repertoires in COVID-19. Study as a whole: Specimens from acute and convalescent COVID-19 originated in the United States, Italy and Spain. The analysed material was cDNA or gDNA that came from T cells, B-cell-depleted T cells, or PBMCs.

Authors' analysis steps: Amplification from reference gene primers served as the basis for estimated nucleated cell counts. Method: immunoSEQ multiplex PCR; TCRdb's copy keeps in-frame clones and lacks some. V, J and clone size are taken as reported in that table, and D and trimming were inferred from the DNA itself. The data show about 200,000 clones, roughly nine tenths seen once. Germline V CDR1 and CDR2: LGHNT, FRNRAP. The CDR3 is 18 residues long. V gave up 4 bases and J gave up 0 bases, with 19 bases separating them. The sequence was obtained from a woman aged 70-85 years with acute or convalescent COVID-19. The rearrangement joins TRBV12-5 to TRBJ1-3, with D perhaps TRBD1 (5 bases). Material: peripheral blood. The CDR3 reads CASGSVGAGSISGNTIYF. In DNA form, the CDR3 reads TGTGCTAGTGGTTCGGTCGGAGCAGGGTCCATCTCTGGAAACACCATATATTTT.